The present T cell receptor beta chain was sequenced within a study of response to subunit inactivated influenza vaccine. A single record per CDR3 protein comes from TCRdb applying MiXCR to the RT-PCR reads. Of 150,000 to 200,000 distinct CDR3 sequences listed, roughly 12% are singletons. The V gene's germline CDR1 is SNHLY and CDR2 FYNNEI. CDR3 length: 14 amino acids. The J segment lost 5 bases and the V segment lost 1 base, leaving 0 bases of the junction unmatched. This clonotype was picked up a small number of times. These same records also appear under a second study, on T cells expressing NK-cell markers. That study adds: Synthesis of TCR beta cDNA relied on 5'RACE template switching carrying UMIs.

The chain couples TRBV2 to TRBJ2-1, with 9 bases that match TRBD2. The sequence was collected from a man in his fifties who received an inactivated influenza vaccine. Source: CD8+ T cells sorted from PBMCs, taken 12 days after vaccination. CDR3: CASSEGLADNEQFF. The CDR3 DNA sequence: TGTGCCAGCAGTGAAGGACTAGCGGACAATGAGCAGTTCTTC.